The clone carrying this TCR beta chain was seen ten or more times. Its antigen is unknown. The time point: sample taken at primary tumor resection. The sample belongs to a study of spatial heterogeneity in lung cancer. Study summary: Sequences of the beta chain were consistently detected in greater numbers than alpha-chain sequences. Overall study results and limits: How many expanded intratumoral alpha and beta TCRs were present tracked the tumor mutation count, which was a count of nonsynonymous mutations. Estimated coverage of tumor T cells was approximately 7% for alpha and 13% for beta chains.

V was pared by 1 base and J by 5 bases, with 14 bases between. CDR3 length: 16 amino acids. TCR cDNA molecules each carried a unique molecular identifier. TCRdb recomputed calls from the 5' RACE reads with MiXCR, one row per CDR3 protein. The top ten hold approximately 40% of the sample, which has around 12,000 distinct CDR3 sequences, 4% to 6% seen once. This sample comprised lung tumor tissue, obtained at surgery. The clonotype was recovered from a male donor with early-stage non-small cell lung cancer. J is TRBJ2-2 and V is TRBV12-3 or TRBV12-4, with D possibly TRBD2 on 5 matching bases. Here the CDR3 reads CASSLVGLARTGELFF. The DNA of the CDR3 is TGTGCCAGCAGTTTAGTAGGACTGGCGAGGACCGGGGAGCTGTTTTTT.